What follows describes a single T cell receptor (beta chain). Its recognized antigen is unknown. Per-nucleotide qualities are absent, and no much larger clonotype sits a single base away. The cohort comprised fewer than 700 healthy bone marrow donors. All cohort members were sampled while nominally healthy, although unrecorded immune exposures were likely present. The donor tested CMV seropositive and was one of the 289 seropositive cohort members. A peripheral blood sample was provided by each donor, and peripheral blood mononuclear cells were used for TCR beta sequencing. Genomic DNA was extracted from the blood cell samples with the Qiagen DNeasy Blood Extraction Kit. From the cysteine through the phenylalanine, the CDR3 covers 13 amino acids. The kept DNA is CDR3 alone, 39 bases in frame from the first base. Looking up the germline V gene yields CDR1 SGHDN and CDR2 FVKESK. V and J lose 0 bases and 4 bases, and a span of 6 bases separates them.

The method behind the library was the immunoSEQ multiplex PCR assay. A mixture of 60 forward primers for TCR Vbeta segments and 13 reverse primers for TCR Jbeta segments was used in the multiplex PCR. The CDR3 region of rearranged TCR beta genes was amplified from genomic DNA with a multiplex PCR assay. Amplified TCR beta libraries were sequenced as 87-base-pair reads on the Illumina HiSeq System. Per the source publication's procedure: A later analysis counted about 76 million unique TCR beta chains across the 600 to 850 repertoires, and around 9.9 million of these chains were shared by at least two donors. A nearest-neighbor algorithm error-corrected the raw reads and collapsed the reads into unique sequences, merging closely related sequences to remove PCR and sequencing errors. To assign V, D and J gene segments, CDR3 sequences were aligned to IMGT reference sequences. For a sequence to be retained, at least a six-nucleotide match to both a V gene segment and a J gene segment was required. Rearrangements were called productive when the CDR3 lacked stop codons and stayed in frame with V and J; all others were non-productive. CDR3 was defined according to IMGT convention as the region running from the second conserved V-encoded cysteine to the conserved J-encoded phenylalanine. The earlier analysis of around 640 of the donors excluded sequences that lacked an unambiguous match to a single V gene segment. An earlier analysis of several hundred of the donors called V segments functional above 56.7% productive rearrangements and segregating when the between-donor standard deviation exceeded 5%. A statistical classification framework was built for diagnosing cytomegalovirus status from the catalog of TCR beta chain sequences. In a later analysis, TCR nucleotide sequences were compared against IMGT/GENE-DB human TR gene sequences so that V and J genes could be assigned. In a later analysis, CDR3 sequences and most-parsimonious VDJ recombination scenarios were assigned using the TCRdist pipeline. In a later analysis, each TCR beta chain was defined by its CDR3 amino acid sequence together with its V-gene family, and reads lacking a unique V-gene family were excluded. In a later analysis, several hundred highly shared, low-generation-probability nucleotide sequences were removed to address suspected cross-contamination and a sequencing artifact. For each public chain, a later analysis derived a clonal expansion index from normalized ranks of inferred template counts within each repertoire. A later analysis computed generation probabilities with a VDJ recombination model fitted to out-of-frame rearrangements, and checked the results against IGoR. In a later analysis, TCR-TCR, TCR-HLA and TCR-CMV co-occurrence was scored with hypergeometric tests, and a repertoire-size bias correction was applied to TCR pairs. In a later analysis, false discovery rates were estimated by permuting HLA or CMV assignments 20 times. In a later analysis, co-occurring TCRs were grouped using DBSCAN, with TCRdist sequence similarity added in when clustering inside HLA-allele-positive subsets. Repertoires with fewer than 30,000 or more than 120,000 public chains, plus five repertoires with anomalous nucleotide sharing, were excluded from co-occurrence clustering. The source is immuneACCESS, and TCRdb retained only in-frame sequences with V and J called. Part of the clones is not carried over; for the studies checked, unresolved V genes explain less than half of this, and the remainder is unexplained. V and J calls and clone size are given by that table; D and trimming were obtained from the DNA. The table for this sample lists around 160,000 clones; approximately 80% of them were counted only once. Around a tenth of the sample is held by the ten biggest clonotypes.

The data derive from a study of cytomegalovirus exposure and HLA in healthy donors (dated by TCRdb to the late 2010s). In terms of the full investigation: In an earlier analysis of roughly 500 of the donors, 250 to 350 Gb of sequence data and 120 million or so unique TCR beta sequences from about 179 million T cells were reported. In a later analysis, previously published TCR beta repertoires from several hundred donors were re-analyzed and high-resolution HLA genotyping was added so that TCR occurrence patterns could be studied. An earlier analysis of 587 of the donors used high-throughput TCR beta sequencing to judge whether each TCR beta V gene segment behaved as functional or pseudogenic. Rather than drawing on any new phenotypic data, the later analysis identified candidate immune exposures from TCR beta sequences and the way those sequences occurred across donors. To predict cytomegalovirus infection status, the study combined high-throughput TCR immunosequencing, statistical association of individual TCRs with disease status, and machine learning. Roughly 300 gigabases of sequencing data and around 85 million unique TCR sequences made up an early release that covered fewer than 650 HLA-typed donors. Along with the approximately 620-subject first cohort, a separate validation cohort of over 90 different subjects was used. The study aimed to test whether cataloging public T cell receptors could reveal signatures of past pathogen exposure. Among roughly 400 genotyped donors of the cohort, an average of around 240,000 unique TCR beta nucleotide sequences were sequenced per donor, roughly 20% of them non-productive. Every repertoire in the discovery cohort had been generated on one and the same sequencing platform. Donor age, sex, ethnicity and CMV serostatus were compiled alongside the repertoire data. HLA typing included class I and class II loci at four-digit resolution. The study profiled the T cell repertoires of fewer than 850 subjects by immunosequencing and related them to cytomegalovirus serostatus. Of the 300 to 500 genotyped donors, approximately 81% were placed in the genetic ancestry cluster associated with self-reported Caucasian donors. A later genetic analysis used genome-wide SNP genotypes for about 55% of the 666 donors, treating that subset as a discovery cohort. Typing coverage varied by locus: roughly 629-640 donors for A, B, C, DRB1 and DQB1; more than 500 for DQA1; 600 to 610 for DPA1; more than 450 for DPB1. Five DR-DQ haplotypes were treated as single units for association and clustering because of strong linkage in the cohort.

The study at large found these results: A group of highly shared sequence variants was considered likely to be a technical artifact of the sequencing pipeline. According to a later analysis, parvovirus B19, influenza, CMV and Epstein-Barr virus appeared linked to several top co-occurrence clusters. Strong co-occurrence of HLA alleles, especially DR and DQ, made assigning TCR associations to individual alleles difficult. A further reported finding was that TCR beta sequences accurately predicted the HLA-A and HLA-B alleles for most subjects in the first cohort. A few of the identified cytomegalovirus-associated TCR beta chains were confirmed in vitro to be specific for cytomegalovirus antigens. Correlated functional status among segregating V segments might reflect linkage disequilibrium, but an unknown experimental factor could not be ruled out. In a later analysis, HLA-associated TCR beta chains were found to be more clonally expanded and to have lower generation probabilities than equally common non-associated chains. A later analysis found that TCR association rates varied across HLA loci, with DRB1 alleles showing the most associated TCRs and HLA-C alleles the fewest. Because some donors lacked HLA typing at each locus, the association tests relied only on the typed subset. At a false discovery rate of 0.05, a later analysis linked approximately 18,000 TCR beta sequences to specific HLA alleles. Some IMGT-functional V segments, including TRBV6-2 and TRBV6-3, could not be distinguished by the 87-base-pair reads and were therefore excluded. This cohort had only TCR beta chains sequenced, and the lack of alpha or paired-chain data limited which features could be detected. In a later analysis, most CMV-associated TCR beta chains were found to appear HLA-restricted, with HLA associations seemingly driven largely by CMV exposure. The classifier was reported to diagnose cytomegalovirus status with high specificity and sensitivity in both the original cohort and the validation cohort. The study listed over 150 TCR beta chains as associated with cytomegalovirus. In an earlier analysis of around 600 of the donors, most TCR beta V segments were observed in productive rearrangements about 90% or about 30% of the time, broadly matching IMGT annotations. In a later genetic analysis, fewer N-insertions in productive TCRs were reported among donors in an Asian-associated ancestry cluster than the roughly 700-donor mean. A later genetic analysis associated a missense DCLRE1C variant with V-gene and J-gene trimming of TCR beta chains, and an independent cohort replicated the association. CMV serostatus was the only immune exposure information available for the cohort. The earlier analysis of about 600 of the donors excluded roughly 17 rarely observed V segments, including chromosome 9 orphons, because counts were too low. The authors suggested that the approach could potentially be extended to other disease states and immunological phenotypes. While some public TCRs were present in many individuals, most TCR sequences turned up only very rarely across donors. Presence/absence analyses assumed roughly uniform sequencing depth across donors, an assumption that may not hold.

The TCR was taken from a man younger than 30 in good health and CMV-seropositive. The sequencing input was PBMCs. The chain was built from TRBV14 and TRBJ2-5, and possibly TRBD2, on 5 matching bases. CDR3 sequence: CASSQEGRETQYF. At the DNA level, the sequence is TGTGCCAGCAGCCAAGAGGGGAGAGAGACCCAGTACTTC.